This T cell receptor (beta chain) was captured by sequencing in a study of vaccination effects on CD4 cells after COVID-19. Study-level information: Post-vaccine sampling occurred a median 72 days after the second dose.

Judged by abundance, this clone is medium-sized. As yet, its antigen is unknown. This CDR3 spans 12 amino acids. Trimming cost V 3 bases and J 2 bases, with 4 bases left between them. Germline V gene data show CDR1 as ENHRY and CDR2 as SYGVKD. Sequenced by immunoSEQ multiplex PCR; TCRdb stores in-frame clones only, minus some. The sample lists around 47,000 clones, 72% occurring once. Isolating CD4+ T cells followed approximately nine days of culture. As their vaccination, participants received two doses of either BNT162b2 or mRNA-1273. Here the sequenced sample was CD4+ T cells from PBMCs cultured without peptide, taken after COVID-19 vaccination. The V call is TRBV10-3, the J call TRBJ1-2; D remains ambiguous. The clonotype comes from a human donor who received a COVID-19 vaccine. CDR3 DNA sequence: TGTGCCATCAGTGACGGCAACTATGGCTACACCTTC. Amino acid sequence: CAISDGNYGYTF.